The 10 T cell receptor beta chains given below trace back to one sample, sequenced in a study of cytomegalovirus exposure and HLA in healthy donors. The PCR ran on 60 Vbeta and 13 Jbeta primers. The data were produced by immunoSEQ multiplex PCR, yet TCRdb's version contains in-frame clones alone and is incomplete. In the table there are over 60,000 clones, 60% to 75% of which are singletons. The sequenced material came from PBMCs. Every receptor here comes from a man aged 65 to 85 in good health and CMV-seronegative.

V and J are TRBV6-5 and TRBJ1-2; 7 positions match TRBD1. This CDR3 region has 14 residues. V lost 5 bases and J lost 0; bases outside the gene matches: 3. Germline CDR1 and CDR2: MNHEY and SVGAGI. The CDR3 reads CASSEGQSNYGYTF. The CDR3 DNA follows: TGTGCCAGCAGTGAGGGACAGTCTAACTATGGCTACACCTTC.

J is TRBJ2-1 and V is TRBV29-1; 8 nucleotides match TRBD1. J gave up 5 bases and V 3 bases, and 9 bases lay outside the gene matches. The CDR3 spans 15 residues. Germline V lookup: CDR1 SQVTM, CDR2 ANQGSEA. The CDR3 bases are TGCAGCGTTGACTGGGGACAGGTGGCGGACAATGAGCAGTTCTTC. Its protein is CSVDWGQVADNEQFF.

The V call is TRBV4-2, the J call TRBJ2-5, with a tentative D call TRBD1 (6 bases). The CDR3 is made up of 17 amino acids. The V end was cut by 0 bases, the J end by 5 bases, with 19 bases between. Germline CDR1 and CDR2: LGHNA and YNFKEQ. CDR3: CASSQEGGQGIGETQYF. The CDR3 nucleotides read TGTGCCAGCAGCCAAGAAGGTGGTCAGGGGATAGGGGAGACCCAGTACTTC.

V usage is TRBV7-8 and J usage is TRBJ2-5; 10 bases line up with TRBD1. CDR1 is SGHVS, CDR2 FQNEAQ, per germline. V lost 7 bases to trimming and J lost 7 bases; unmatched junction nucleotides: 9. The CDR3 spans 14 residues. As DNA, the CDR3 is TGTGCCAGCACCAAGACAGGGGGCAGGGGGACCCAGTACTTC. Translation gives CASTKTGGRGTQYF.

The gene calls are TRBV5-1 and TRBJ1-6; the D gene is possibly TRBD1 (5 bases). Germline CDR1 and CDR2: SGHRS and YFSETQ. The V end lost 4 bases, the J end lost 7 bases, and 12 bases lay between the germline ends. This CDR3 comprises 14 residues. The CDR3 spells CASSPLDRNSPLHF. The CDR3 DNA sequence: TGCGCCAGCAGCCCCCTTGACAGAAATTCACCCCTCCACTTT.

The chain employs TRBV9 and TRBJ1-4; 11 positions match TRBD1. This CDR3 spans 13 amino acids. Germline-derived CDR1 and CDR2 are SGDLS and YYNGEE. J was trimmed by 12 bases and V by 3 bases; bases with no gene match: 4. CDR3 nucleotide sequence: TGTGCCAGCAGCGCCGGGACAGGGGGGGAACTGTTTTTT. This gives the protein CASSAGTGGELFF.

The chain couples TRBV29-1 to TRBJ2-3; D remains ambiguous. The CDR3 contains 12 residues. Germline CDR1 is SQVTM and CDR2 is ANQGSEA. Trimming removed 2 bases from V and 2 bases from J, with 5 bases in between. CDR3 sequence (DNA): TGCAGCGTTGAACAGATCACAGATACGCAGTATTTT. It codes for CSVEQITDTQYF.

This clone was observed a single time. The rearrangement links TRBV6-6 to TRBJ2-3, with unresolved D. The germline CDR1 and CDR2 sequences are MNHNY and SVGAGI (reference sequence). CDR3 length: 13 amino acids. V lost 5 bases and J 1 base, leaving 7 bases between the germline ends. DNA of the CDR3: TGTGCCAGCAGTGACATAGGCACAGATACGCAGTATTTT. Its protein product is CASSDIGTDTQYF.

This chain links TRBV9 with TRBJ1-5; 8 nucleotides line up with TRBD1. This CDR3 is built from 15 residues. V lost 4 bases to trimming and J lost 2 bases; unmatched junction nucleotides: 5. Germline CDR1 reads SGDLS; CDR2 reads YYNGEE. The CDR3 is CASSLGQGGNQPQHF. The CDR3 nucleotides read TGTGCCAGCAGCCTCGGACAGGGAGGCAATCAGCCCCAGCATTTT.

The CDR3 DNA follows: TGTGCCAGCAGCTTAAGATCAGGCCACAAAGATACGCAGTATTTT. This gives the protein CASSLRSGHKDTQYF. J is TRBJ2-3 and V is TRBV13; D gene ambiguous. This CDR3 is 15 amino acids long. The germline V gene encodes CDR1 PRHDT and CDR2 FYEKMQ (reference sequence). Trimming took off 2 bases at V and 5 bases at J, with 14 bases between the two ends.